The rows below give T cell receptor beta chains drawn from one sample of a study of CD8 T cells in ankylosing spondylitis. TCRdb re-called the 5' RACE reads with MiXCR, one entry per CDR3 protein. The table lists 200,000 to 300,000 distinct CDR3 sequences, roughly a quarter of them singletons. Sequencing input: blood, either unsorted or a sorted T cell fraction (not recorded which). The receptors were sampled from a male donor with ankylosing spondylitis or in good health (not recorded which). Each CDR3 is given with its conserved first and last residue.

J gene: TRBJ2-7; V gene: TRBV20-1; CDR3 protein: CSASNRENFYEQYF
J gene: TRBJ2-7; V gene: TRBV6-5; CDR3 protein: CASIFLPADYEQYF
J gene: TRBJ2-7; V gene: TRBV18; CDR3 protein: CASSPEGEQYF
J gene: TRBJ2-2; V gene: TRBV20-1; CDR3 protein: CCAARAPRGTGELFF
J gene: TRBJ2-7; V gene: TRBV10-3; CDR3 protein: CAISGGTRGYVGYEQYF
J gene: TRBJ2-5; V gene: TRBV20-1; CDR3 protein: CSARSGAGVETQYF
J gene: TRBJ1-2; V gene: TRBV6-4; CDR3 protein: CASSEPLGQRYGYTF
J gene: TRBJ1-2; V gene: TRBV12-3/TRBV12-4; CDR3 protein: CASSRGQGDYGYTF
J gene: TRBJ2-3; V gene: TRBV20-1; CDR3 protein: CSARDGAPLGADTQYF
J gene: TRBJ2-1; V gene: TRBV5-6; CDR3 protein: CASSLWTTGGNNEQFF
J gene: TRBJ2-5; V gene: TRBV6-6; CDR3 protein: CASSRGEETQYF
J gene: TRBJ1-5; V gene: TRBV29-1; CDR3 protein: CSVGTGFSPQHF
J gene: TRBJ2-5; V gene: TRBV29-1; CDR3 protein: CSLTDGQRETQYF
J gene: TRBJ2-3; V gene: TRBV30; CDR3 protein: CAWSARTRDTQYF
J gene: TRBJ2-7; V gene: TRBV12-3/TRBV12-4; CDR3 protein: CASSFPGRYEQYF
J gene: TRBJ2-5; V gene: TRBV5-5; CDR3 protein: CASSLVPSTGQMTQYF
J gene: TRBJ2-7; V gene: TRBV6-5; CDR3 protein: CASSYTSSGSYEQYF
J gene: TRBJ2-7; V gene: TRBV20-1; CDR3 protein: CSARDFRASYEQYF
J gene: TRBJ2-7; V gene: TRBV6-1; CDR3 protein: CASSLDRLPGEQYF
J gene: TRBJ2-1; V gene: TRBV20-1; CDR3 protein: CSAPVPGEQFF
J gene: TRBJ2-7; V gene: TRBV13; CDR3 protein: CASSIRQGGYEQYF
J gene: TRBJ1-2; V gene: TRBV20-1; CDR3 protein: CSATDRSYGYTF
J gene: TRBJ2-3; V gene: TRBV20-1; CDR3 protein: CSARDLPSTDTQYF
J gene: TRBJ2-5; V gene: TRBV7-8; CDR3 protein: CASSPRTRRETQYF
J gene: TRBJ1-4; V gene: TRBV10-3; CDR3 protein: CAISPSSNEKLFF
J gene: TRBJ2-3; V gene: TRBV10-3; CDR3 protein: CAISSGPGLAEGDTQYF
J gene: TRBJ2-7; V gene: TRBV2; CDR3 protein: CASSVLRGSSYEQYF
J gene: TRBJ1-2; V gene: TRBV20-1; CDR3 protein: CSGYTGSGYTF
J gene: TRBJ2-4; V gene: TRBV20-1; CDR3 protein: CSAAERGAVGKNIQYF
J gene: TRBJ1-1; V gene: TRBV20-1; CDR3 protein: CSARVAGREYTEAFF
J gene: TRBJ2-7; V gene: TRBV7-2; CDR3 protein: CASSKRQGALSYEQYF
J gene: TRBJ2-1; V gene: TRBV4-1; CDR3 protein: CASSQEAVSVVQFF
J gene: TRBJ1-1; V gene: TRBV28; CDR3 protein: CASRGQGRTEAFF
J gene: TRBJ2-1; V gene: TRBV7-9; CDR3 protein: CATRGDEQFF
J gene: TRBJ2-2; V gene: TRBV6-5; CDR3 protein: CASSSDRGAAGELFF
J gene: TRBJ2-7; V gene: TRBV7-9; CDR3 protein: CASSAGRRDEQYF
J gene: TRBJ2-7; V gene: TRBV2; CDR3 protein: CASSEGYEQYF
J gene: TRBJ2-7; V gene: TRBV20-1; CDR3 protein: CSAPGLAGGAPTDEQYF
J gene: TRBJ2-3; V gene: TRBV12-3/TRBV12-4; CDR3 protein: CASSFSRGRGTDTQYF
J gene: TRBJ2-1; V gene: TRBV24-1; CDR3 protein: CATSDRGQSSYNEQFF
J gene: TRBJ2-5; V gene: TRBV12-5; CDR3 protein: CASGLESQETQYF
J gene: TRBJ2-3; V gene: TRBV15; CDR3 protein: CATGPGGSTDTQYF
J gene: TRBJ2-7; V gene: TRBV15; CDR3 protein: CATSIGGVSYEQYF
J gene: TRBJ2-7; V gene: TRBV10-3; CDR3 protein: CAIRKWGQGTTYEQYF
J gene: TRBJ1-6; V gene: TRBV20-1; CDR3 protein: CSARDGGEYNSPLHF
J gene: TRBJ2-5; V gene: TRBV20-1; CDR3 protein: CSAYYGNQETQYF
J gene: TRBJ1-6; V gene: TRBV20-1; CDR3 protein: CSASSGSSYNSPLHF
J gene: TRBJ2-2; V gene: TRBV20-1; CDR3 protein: CSALRGTTNTGELFF
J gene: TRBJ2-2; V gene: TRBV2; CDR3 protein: CASRGTGRNTGELFF